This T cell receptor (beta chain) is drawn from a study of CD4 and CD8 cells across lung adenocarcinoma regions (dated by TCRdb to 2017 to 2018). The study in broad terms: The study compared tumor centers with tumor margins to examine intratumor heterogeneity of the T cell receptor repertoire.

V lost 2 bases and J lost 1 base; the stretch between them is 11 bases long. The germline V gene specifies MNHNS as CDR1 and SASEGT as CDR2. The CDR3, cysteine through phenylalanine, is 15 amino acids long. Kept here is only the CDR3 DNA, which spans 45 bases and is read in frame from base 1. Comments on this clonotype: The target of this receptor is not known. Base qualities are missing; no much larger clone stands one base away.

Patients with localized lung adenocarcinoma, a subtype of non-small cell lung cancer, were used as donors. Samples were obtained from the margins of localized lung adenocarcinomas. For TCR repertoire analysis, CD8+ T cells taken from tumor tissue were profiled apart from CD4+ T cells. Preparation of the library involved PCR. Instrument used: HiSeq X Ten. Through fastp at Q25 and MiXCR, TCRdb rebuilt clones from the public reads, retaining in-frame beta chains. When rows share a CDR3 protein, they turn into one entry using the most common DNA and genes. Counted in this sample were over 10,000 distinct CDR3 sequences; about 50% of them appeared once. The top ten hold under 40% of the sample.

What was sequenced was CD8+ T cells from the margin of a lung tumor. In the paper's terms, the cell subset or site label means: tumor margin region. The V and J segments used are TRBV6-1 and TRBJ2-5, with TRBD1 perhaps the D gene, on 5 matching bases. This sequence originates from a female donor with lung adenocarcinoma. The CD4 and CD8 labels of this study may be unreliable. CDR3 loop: CASSERWTIQETQYF. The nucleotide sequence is TGTGCCAGCAGTGAAAGATGGACAATCCAAGAGACCCAGTACTTC.